The source of this T cell receptor (beta chain) is a study of CD4 T cells in relation to SARS-CoV-2 and coronaviruses (dated by TCRdb to the early 2020s). About the full investigation: HLA restriction was mapped for shared crossreactive spike epitopes using patient-derived lymphoblastoid cell lines. At the level of individual TCR clonotypes, the study evaluated whether memory CD4+ T cells crossreact between the spike proteins of SARS-CoV-2 and those of common cold coronaviruses. The Adaptive Biotechnologies TCR-sequencing kit was used to sequence samples from a few pre-COVID donors and the naive versus memory experiments, whereas other data were Illumina-based. A different TCR-beta assay, based on Illumina, was used to sequence expansion assays from other donors in the study. On the study overall, not on this receptor specifically: The study was constrained by small numbers of patients and of tested TCRs. No donor contributed both pre-pandemic and post-infection samples, which limited tracing the source of pre-existing responses. Crossreactive clones showed significantly weaker SARS-CoV-2-driven expansion than monoreactive clones, consistent with antigenic imprinting. Crossreactivity analysis centred on spike protein, so crossreactivity against other viral proteins was not assessed. Naive versus memory sequencing indicated that memory recall responses, rather than primary responses primed during culture, are detected by the assay. About 65% of donors had memory CD4+ clonotypes that crossrecognized SARS-CoV-2 and at least one common cold coronavirus spike.

With respect to this clone: Its cognate antigen has yet to be identified. There are no base qualities to consult, and no much larger clone falls within one base.

Uncultured naive and memory CD4+ T cell DNA received deep-resolution immunoSEQ TCR-beta sequencing. Concerning the study's data processing: During preprocessing, nonproductive sequences were removed, along with CDR3s that did not begin with C, did not end with F or W, or were shorter than 7 amino acids. Cultured and uncultured naive and memory CD4+ repertoires were searched for previously identified spike- and CEF-reactive CDR3s. CDR3 homology was measured as pairwise Levenshtein distance, computed with the stringdist R package after trimming three terminal residues from each end. This is the immuneACCESS table as TCRdb keeps it, with only in-frame sequences that have V and J called. A part of the clones is gone; compared with another copy, unresolved V genes explain less than half, and the rest is unexplained. D and trimming were read from the DNA, whereas the V and J calls and clone size are those reported in that table. The sample table holds 65,000 or so clones, of which 75% to 90% were seen once. The ten top clones hold around 1.7% of the sample.

The CDR3 holds 12 amino acids from the cysteine to the phenylalanine. This entry keeps only the CDR3 DNA: 36 bases, framed from base 1. V is shortened by 4 bases, J by 3 bases, and the region joining them spans 6 bases. According to the germline V gene (reference sequence), CDR1 reads WNHNN and CDR2 reads SYGVQD. CD4+ T cells from unexposed donors were collected before the COVID-19 pandemic (2011-2018). Naive and memory CD4+ T cells were separated from cryopreserved PBMCs by first enriching for CD4 and then performing EasySep naive CD4+ T cell enrichment. Leukapheresis product for the unexposed donors was purchased commercially. Ficoll-Paque PLUS gradient centrifugation was used to isolate PBMCs from either whole blood or leukapheresis product. PBMCs were either cryopreserved at -140 degrees C or used fresh in the expansion assay. The QIAamp Micro DNA Kit was used to extract genomic DNA from the CD4+ T cells.

Sequencing input: memory CD4+ T cells from PBMCs. This specimen's cell subset or site label, per the study, means: memory (non-naive) CD4+ T cells. The source is a human donor in good health. The chain links TRBV10-1 with TRBJ1-1; the D gene cannot be resolved reliably. In nucleotide form, the sequence is TGCGCCAGCAGTGCTATAGACACTGAAGCTTTCTTT. Its amino acids are CASSAIDTEAFF.